These T cell receptor beta chains were read from a single sample in a study of OX40 agonist ivuxolimab in advanced cancers. Measured with immunoSEQ multiplex PCR; TCRdb has only the in-frame clones, and not every one. Counted here are over 25,000 clones, around 86% occurring once; the ten biggest clones make up approximately 20%. This sample comprised CD4+ or CD8+ T cells sorted from blood, obtained in a trial of the OX40 agonist ivuxolimab. The receptors derive from an adult with an advanced solid tumor such as melanoma, head and neck, liver or kidney cancer. Each CDR3 is given with its conserved first and last residue. D genes are given only for firm matches. Clone size appears in some rows only: once, few, many, or a class for an expanded clone.

j_call	v_call	clone_size	d_call	cdr3_aa	cdr3_nt
TRBJ2-7	TRBV4-1	-	-	CASSQGRDQSYEQYF	TGCGCCAGCAGCCAGGGCCGGGACCAGTCCTACGAGCAGTACTTC
TRBJ2-1	TRBV9	-	TRBD2	CASSPRGTRGNEQFF	TGTGCCAGCAGCCCAAGAGGGACTAGGGGTAATGAGCAGTTCTTC
TRBJ2-3	TRBV29-1	-	-	CSVERSSTDTQYF	TGCAGCGTGGAGAGGTCTAGCACAGATACGCAGTATTTT
TRBJ2-2	TRBV29-1	-	-	CSVEGGFNTGELFF	TGCAGCGTTGAAGGGGGGTTTAACACCGGGGAGCTGTTTTTT
TRBJ2-1	TRBV4-3	-	TRBD1	CASSQEIGDRVSHEQFF	TGCGCCAGCAGCCAAGAAATAGGAGACAGGGTTTCACATGAGCAGTTCTTC
TRBJ2-3	TRBV7-2	-	-	CASTQAVVTDTQYF	TGTGCCAGCACCCAGGCTGTGGTTACAGATACGCAGTATTTT
TRBJ2-1	TRBV5-5	-	-	CACKTDGKGRNEQFF	TGTGCCTGCAAAACGGACGGAAAAGGGAGGAATGAGCAGTTCTTC
TRBJ2-1	TRBV14	-	-	CASSRHFGGGSYNEQFF	TGTGCCAGCTCCCGACACTTCGGGGGCGGCTCCTACAATGAGCAGTTCTTC
TRBJ2-1	TRBV29-1	once	-	CSAPPWQSSYNEQFF	TGCAGCGCTCCACCGTGGCAGAGCTCCTACAATGAGCAGTTCTTC
TRBJ2-7	TRBV4-1	-	TRBD2	CASSQPGGAEQYF	TGCGCCAGCAGCCAACCCGGGGGGGCTGAGCAGTACTTC
TRBJ1-5	TRBV5-6	-	TRBD1	CASSSSHFQGAPSNQPQHF	TGTGCCAGCAGCTCATCCCATTTTCAGGGGGCGCCTAGCAATCAGCCCCAGCATTTT
TRBJ2-1	TRBV6-4	-	TRBD2	CASSITSGEYNEQFF	TGTGCCAGCAGCATAACTAGCGGAGAATACAATGAGCAGTTCTTC
TRBJ1-1	TRBV29-1	-	-	CSVSPEAFF	TGCAGCGTTAGCCCTGAAGCTTTCTTT
TRBJ2-7	TRBV9	-	TRBD1	CASSVAYRGNEQYF	TGTGCCAGCAGCGTAGCTTACAGGGGAAACGAGCAGTACTTC
TRBJ2-2	TRBV7-9	-	TRBD1	CASSPWTGSNTGELFF	TGTGCCAGCAGCCCCTGGACAGGGTCGAACACCGGGGAGCTGTTTTTT
TRBJ1-4	TRBV28	-	TRBD1	CASSSLGGTEVATNEKLFF	TGTGCCAGCAGTTCCCTCGGAGGGACAGAAGTTGCAACTAATGAAAAACTGTTTTTT
TRBJ2-5	TRBV7-6	-	TRBD2	CASSPRELAGGPRETQYF	TGTGCCAGCAGCCCTAGAGAACTAGCGGGGGGGCCGAGGGAGACCCAGTACTTC
TRBJ2-7	TRBV10-3	-	-	CAISGGNEQYF	TGTGCCATCAGTGGGGGAAACGAGCAGTACTTC
TRBJ2-1	TRBV4-3	-	TRBD2	CASSQAPRGGGAHNEQFF	TGCGCCAGCAGCCAAGCCCCTAGGGGCGGGGGGGCCCACAATGAGCAGTTCTTC
TRBJ2-7	TRBV5-1	-	TRBD2	CASSGTSGYYEQYF	TGCGCCAGCAGCGGGACTAGCGGATACTACGAGCAGTACTTC
TRBJ2-6	TRBV27	once	-	CASSFLPGPGANVLTF	TGTGCCAGCAGTTTTCTCCCAGGGCCAGGGGCCAACGTCCTGACTTTC
TRBJ1-5	TRBV5-6	-	-	CASSYWVSRQPQHF	TGTGCCAGCAGCTATTGGGTGTCGAGGCAGCCCCAGCATTTT
TRBJ1-1	TRBV4-1	-	-	CASSQGGWGDTEAFF	TGCGCCAGCAGCCAAGGAGGGTGGGGGGACACTGAAGCTTTCTTT
TRBJ1-1	TRBV7-9	-	TRBD1	CASSYGQGGTEAFF	TGTGCCAGCAGTTACGGACAGGGAGGCACTGAAGCTTTCTTT
TRBJ1-5	TRBV6-1	-	-	CASSARTYQPQHF	TGTGCCAGCAGTGCTCGGACCTATCAGCCCCAGCATTTT
TRBJ2-1	TRBV4-1	-	-	CASSRTLAVNEQFF	TGCGCCAGCAGCCGGACTTTAGCGGTCAATGAGCAGTTCTTC
TRBJ2-1	TRBV13	-	-	CASSFYGQTYNEQFF	TGTGCCAGCAGCTTCTATGGACAAACCTACAATGAGCAGTTCTTC
TRBJ2-7	TRBV19	-	-	CASSIARGDYEQYF	TGTGCCAGTAGTATCGCTAGGGGGGACTACGAGCAGTACTTC
TRBJ2-5	TRBV2	-	-	CASRSTRETQYF	TGTGCCAGCAGGTCCACGAGAGAGACCCAGTACTTC
TRBJ1-2	TRBV29-1	-	TRBD1	CSVEDRKGTGGNGYTF	TGCAGCGTTGAAGATCGGAAAGGGACAGGGGGCAATGGCTACACCTTC
TRBJ2-1	TRBV30	once	-	CAWSLGSNEQFF	TGTGCCTGGAGTCTAGGGTCCAATGAGCAGTTCTTC
TRBJ1-1	TRBV6-5	once	TRBD1	CASSQQGMNTEAFF	TGTGCCAGCAGTCAACAGGGGATGAACACTGAAGCTTTCTTT
TRBJ1-1	TRBV27	-	-	CASQPGRHTEAFF	TGTGCCAGCCAACCAGGCAGACACACTGAAGCTTTCTTT
TRBJ2-7	TRBV9	-	-	CASSSEGGSSYEQYF	TGTGCCAGCAGCTCGGAGGGGGGCTCCTCCTACGAGCAGTACTTC
TRBJ2-5	TRBV29-1	few	TRBD2	CSVSLAEETQYF	TGCAGCGTTTCGCTAGCGGAAGAGACCCAGTACTTC
TRBJ1-1	TRBV30	-	TRBD1	CAWNLGTGKMNTEAFF	TGTGCCTGGAATCTCGGGACAGGAAAGATGAACACTGAAGCTTTCTTT
TRBJ2-1	TRBV5-4	-	-	CASSLSPSSYNEQFF	TGTGCCAGCAGCTTGTCCCCGAGCTCCTACAATGAGCAGTTCTTC
TRBJ2-2	TRBV9	few	-	CASSPSGATNTGELFF	TGTGCCAGCAGCCCCAGTGGGGCGACGAACACCGGGGAGCTGTTTTTT
TRBJ2-7	TRBV5-1	-	TRBD2	CASSLEGFSGLREQYF	TGCGCCAGCAGCTTGGAGGGGTTTAGCGGGTTAAGAGAGCAGTACTTC
TRBJ2-3	TRBV9	-	-	CASSPWGGTDTQYF	TGTGCCAGCAGCCCTTGGGGGGGCACAGATACGCAGTATTTT
TRBJ1-2	TRBV30	few	TRBD1	CAWSPGTGGRGYTF	TGTGCCTGGAGTCCCGGGACAGGGGGTCGTGGCTACACCTTC
TRBJ1-5	TRBV11-2	medium-sized	-	CASSLNGHQPQHF	TGTGCCAGCAGCTTAAACGGGCACCAGCCCCAGCATTTT
TRBJ2-5	TRBV4-1	-	-	CASSQVQGGETQYF	TGCGCCAGCAGCCAAGTGCAAGGGGGGGAGACCCAGTACTTC
TRBJ2-3	TRBV28	few	TRBD2	CASRKTSGREYTQYF	TGTGCCAGCCGGAAGACTAGCGGGAGAGAATATACGCAGTATTTT